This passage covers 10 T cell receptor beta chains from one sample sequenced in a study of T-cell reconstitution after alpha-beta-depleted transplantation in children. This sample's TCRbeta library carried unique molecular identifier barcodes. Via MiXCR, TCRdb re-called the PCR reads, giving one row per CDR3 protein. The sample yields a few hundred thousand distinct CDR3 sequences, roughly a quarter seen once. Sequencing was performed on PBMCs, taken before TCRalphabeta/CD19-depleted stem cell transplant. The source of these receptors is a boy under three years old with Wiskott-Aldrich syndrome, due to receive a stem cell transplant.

CDR3 protein: CASSSGQLYTGELFF. In DNA form, the CDR3 reads TGCGCCAGCAGCTCGGGACAGTTATACACCGGGGAGCTGTTTTTT. This chain links TRBV5-1 with TRBJ2-2, with 7 bases identical to TRBD1. Germline CDR1 and CDR2: SGHRS and YFSETQ. The CDR3 sequence is 15 residues long. The V and J ends lost 3 bases and 3 bases, in that order; junction bases with no gene match: 5.

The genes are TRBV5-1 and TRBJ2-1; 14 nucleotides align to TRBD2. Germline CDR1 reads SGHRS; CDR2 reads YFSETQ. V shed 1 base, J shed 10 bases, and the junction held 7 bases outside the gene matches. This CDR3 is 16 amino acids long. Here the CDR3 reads CASSLLGLAGGGEQFF. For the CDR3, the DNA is TGCGCCAGCAGCTTGCTAGGACTAGCGGGAGGCGGGGAGCAGTTCTTC. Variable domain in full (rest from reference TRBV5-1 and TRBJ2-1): KAGVTQTPRYLIKTRGQQVTLSCSPISGHRSVSWYQQTPGQGLQFLFEYFSETQRNKGNFPGRFSGRQFSNSRSEMNVSTLELGDSALYLCASSLLGLAGGGEQFFGPGTRLTVL.

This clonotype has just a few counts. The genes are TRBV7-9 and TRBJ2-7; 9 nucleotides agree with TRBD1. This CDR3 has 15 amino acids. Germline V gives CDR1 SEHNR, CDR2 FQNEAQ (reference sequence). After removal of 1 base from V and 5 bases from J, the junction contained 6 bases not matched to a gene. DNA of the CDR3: TGTGCCAGCAGCTTAGTCGCGGGACAGGGAGACGAGCAGTACTTC. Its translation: CASSLVAGQGDEQYF.

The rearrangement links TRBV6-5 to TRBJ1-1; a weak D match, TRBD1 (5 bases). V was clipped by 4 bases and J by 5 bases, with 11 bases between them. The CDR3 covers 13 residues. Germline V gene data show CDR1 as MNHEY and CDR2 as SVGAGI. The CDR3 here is CASSLTAGTEAFF. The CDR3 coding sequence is TGTGCCAGCAGTTTGACAGCGGGGACTGAAGCTTTCTTT.

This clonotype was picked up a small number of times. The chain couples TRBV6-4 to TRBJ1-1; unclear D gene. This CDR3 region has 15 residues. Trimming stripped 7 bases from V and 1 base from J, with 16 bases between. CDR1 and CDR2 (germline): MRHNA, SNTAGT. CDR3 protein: CASKSTSSENTEAFF. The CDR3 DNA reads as TGTGCCAGCAAGTCAACGAGCTCTGAGAACACTGAAGCTTTCTTT.

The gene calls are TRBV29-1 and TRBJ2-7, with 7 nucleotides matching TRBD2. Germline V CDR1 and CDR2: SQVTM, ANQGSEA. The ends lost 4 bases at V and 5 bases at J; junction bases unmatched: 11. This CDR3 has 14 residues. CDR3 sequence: CSVAPRLAAHEQYF. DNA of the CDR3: TGCAGCGTTGCCCCGAGGCTAGCGGCCCACGAGCAGTACTTC.

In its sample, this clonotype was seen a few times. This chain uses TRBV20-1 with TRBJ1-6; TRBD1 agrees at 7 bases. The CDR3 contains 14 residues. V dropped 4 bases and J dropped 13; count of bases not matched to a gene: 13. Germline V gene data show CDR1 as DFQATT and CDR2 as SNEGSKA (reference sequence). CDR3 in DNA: TGCAGTGCTACAACCGGGACAGCCACGGAGCCCCTCCACTTT. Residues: CSATTGTATEPLHF.

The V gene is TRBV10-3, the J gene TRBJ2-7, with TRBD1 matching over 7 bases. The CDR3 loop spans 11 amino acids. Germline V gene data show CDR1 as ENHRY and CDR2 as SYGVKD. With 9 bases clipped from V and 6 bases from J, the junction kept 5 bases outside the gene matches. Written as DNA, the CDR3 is TGTGCCATTGGACAGGCTTTCGAGCAGTACTTC. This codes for CAIGQAFEQYF.

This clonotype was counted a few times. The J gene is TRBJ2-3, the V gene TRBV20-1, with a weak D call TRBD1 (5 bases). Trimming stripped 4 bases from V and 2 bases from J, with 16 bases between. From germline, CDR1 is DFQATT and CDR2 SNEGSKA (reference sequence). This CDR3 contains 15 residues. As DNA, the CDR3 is TGCAGTGCTACAAGGACCACAGGATCCACAGATACGCAGTATTTT. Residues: CSATRTTGSTDTQYF.

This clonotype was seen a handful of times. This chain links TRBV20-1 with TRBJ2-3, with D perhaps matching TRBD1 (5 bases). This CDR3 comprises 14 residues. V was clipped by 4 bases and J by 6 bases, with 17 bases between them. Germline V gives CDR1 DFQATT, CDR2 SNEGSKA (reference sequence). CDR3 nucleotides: TGCAGTGCTACCCGCTTACCAGGGCCCGATACGCAGTATTTT. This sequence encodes CSATRLPGPDTQYF.